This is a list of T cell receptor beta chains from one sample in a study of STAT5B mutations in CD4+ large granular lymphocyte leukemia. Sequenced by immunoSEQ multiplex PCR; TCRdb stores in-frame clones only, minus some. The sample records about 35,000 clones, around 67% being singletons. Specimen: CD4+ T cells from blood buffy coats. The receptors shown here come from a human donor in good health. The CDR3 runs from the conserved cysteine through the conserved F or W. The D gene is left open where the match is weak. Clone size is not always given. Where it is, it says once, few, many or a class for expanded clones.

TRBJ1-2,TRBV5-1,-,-,CASSLVGSYGYTF,TGCGCCAGCAGCTTGGTGGGATCCTATGGCTACACCTTC
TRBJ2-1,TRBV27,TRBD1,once,CASSTRDSWFEQFF,TGTGCCAGCAGTACCCGGGACAGCTGGTTTGAGCAGTTCTTC
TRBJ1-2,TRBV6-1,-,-,CASSEAPYRGYTF,TGTGCCAGCAGTGAAGCCCCCTACCGTGGCTACACCTTC
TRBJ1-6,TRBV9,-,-,CASSVAGVDNSPLHF,TGTGCCAGCAGCGTAGCAGGGGTCGATAATTCACCCCTCCACTTT
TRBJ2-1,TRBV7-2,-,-,CASSLGGEARIWSEQFF,TGTGCCAGCAGCTTAGGAGGGGAGGCTAGGATCTGGAGTGAGCAGTTCTTC
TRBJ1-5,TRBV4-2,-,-,CASSPGGNQPQHF,TGTGCCAGCAGCCCCGGGGGAAATCAGCCCCAGCATTTT
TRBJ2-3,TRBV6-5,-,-,CASCSGDTDTQYF,TGTGCCAGCTGCAGTGGAGACACAGATACGCAGTATTTT
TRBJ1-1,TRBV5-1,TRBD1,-,CASSLGRGTEAFF,TGCGCCAGCAGTTTGGGCAGGGGGACTGAAGCTTTCTTT
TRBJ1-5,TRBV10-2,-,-,CASSESRPPGGNQPQHF,TGCGCCAGCAGTGAGTCGAGGCCCCCAGGGGGCAATCAGCCCCAGCATTTT
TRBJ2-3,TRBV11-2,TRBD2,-,CASSLGAGVITDTQYF,TGTGCCAGCAGCTTAGGAGCGGGGGTAATCACAGATACGCAGTATTTT
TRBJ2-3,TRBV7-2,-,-,CASSRAGSDTQYF,TGTGCCAGCAGCCGAGCCGGGAGCGATACGCAGTATTTT
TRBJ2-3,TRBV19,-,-,CASRPKRDTDTQYF,TGTGCCAGTAGACCCAAACGGGACACAGATACGCAGTATTTT
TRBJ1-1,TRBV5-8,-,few,CASSLAVGRTEAFF,TGTGCCAGCAGCTTGGCCGTCGGGAGAACTGAAGCTTTCTTT
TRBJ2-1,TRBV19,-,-,CASSVVGTTNEQFF,TGTGCCAGTAGTGTCGTCGGGACGACAAATGAGCAGTTCTTC
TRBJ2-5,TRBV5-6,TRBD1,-,CASSFRDRETQYF,TGTGCCAGCAGCTTCCGGGACAGGGAGACCCAGTACTTC
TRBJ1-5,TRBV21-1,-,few,CASSPGSRSNQPQHF,TGTGCCAGCAGTCCAGGGTCGAGAAGCAATCAGCCCCAGCATTTT
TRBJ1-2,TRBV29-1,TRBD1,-,CSVRTGYGYTF,TGCAGCGTCCGGACAGGCTATGGCTACACCTTC
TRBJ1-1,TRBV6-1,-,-,CASSLYRVTEAFF,TGTGCCAGCAGTCTTTACAGGGTGACTGAAGCTTTCTTT
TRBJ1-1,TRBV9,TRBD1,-,CASSFLGTDTEAFF,TGTGCCAGCAGCTTCCTCGGGACAGACACTGAAGCTTTCTTT
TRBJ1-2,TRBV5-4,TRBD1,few,CASSMGQANYGYTF,TGTGCCAGCAGCATGGGACAGGCCAACTATGGCTACACCTTC
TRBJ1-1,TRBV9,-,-,CASSPHIEGGTEAFF,TGTGCCAGCAGCCCCCACATAGAAGGTGGCACTGAAGCTTTCTTT
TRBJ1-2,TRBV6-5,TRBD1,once,CASSGQGGMRTGYTF,TGTGCCAGCAGTGGACAGGGGGGAATGAGGACGGGCTACACCTTC
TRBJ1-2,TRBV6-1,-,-,CASRQIGGDGGYTF,TGTGCCAGCAGACAAATCGGGGGGGATGGTGGCTACACCTTC
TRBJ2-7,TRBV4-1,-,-,CASSPGLPNYEQYF,TGCGCCAGCAGCCCCGGACTACCAAACTACGAGCAGTACTTC
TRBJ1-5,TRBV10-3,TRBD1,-,CAISPGGIGNQPQHF,TGTGCCATCAGCCCAGGGGGCATCGGCAATCAGCCCCAGCATTTT
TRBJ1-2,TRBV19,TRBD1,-,CASKLGQEYYGYTF,TGTGCCAGTAAGTTGGGACAGGAGTACTATGGCTACACCTTC
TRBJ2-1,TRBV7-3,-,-,CASSLGSNEQFF,TGTGCCAGCAGCTTAGGGTCTAATGAGCAGTTCTTC
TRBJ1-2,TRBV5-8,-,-,CASSWGDRPYGYTF,TGTGCCAGCAGCTGGGGAGATAGACCCTATGGCTACACCTTC
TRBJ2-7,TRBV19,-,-,CASSVREVMYF,TGTGCCAGTTCGGTCAGGGAGGTAATGTACTTC
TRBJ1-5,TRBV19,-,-,CASRLQGQPQHF,TGTGCCAGTAGGCTGCAAGGTCAGCCCCAGCATTTT
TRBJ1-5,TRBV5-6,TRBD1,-,CASSLAGTGVQPQHF,TGTGCCAGCAGCTTGGCCGGGACAGGGGTTCAGCCCCAGCATTTT
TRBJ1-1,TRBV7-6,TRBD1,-,CASSEQGGNTEAFF,TGTGCCAGCAGCGAACAGGGGGGGAACACTGAAGCTTTCTTT
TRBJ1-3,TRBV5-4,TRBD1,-,CASSTRQGSGNTIYF,TGTGCCAGCAGCACCCGACAGGGGTCGGGAAACACCATATATTTT
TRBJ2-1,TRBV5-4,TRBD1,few,CASSKRGQADNEQFF,TGTGCCAGCAGCAAACGGGGACAGGCTGACAATGAGCAGTTCTTC
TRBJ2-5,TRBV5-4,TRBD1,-,CASSLAGTGGETQYF,TGTGCCAGCAGCTTGGCAGGGACAGGGGGCGAGACCCAGTACTTC
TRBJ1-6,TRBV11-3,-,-,CASSAQQTNSPLHF,TGTGCCAGCAGCGCACAACAAACCAATTCACCCCTCCACTTT
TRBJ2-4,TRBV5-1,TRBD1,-,CASSSFQGAVMDIQYF,TGCGCCAGCAGCTCTTTCCAGGGGGCGGTGATGGACATTCAGTACTTC
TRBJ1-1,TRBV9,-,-,CASSVGQKNTEAFF,TGTGCCAGCAGCGTTGGACAGAAGAACACTGAAGCTTTCTTT
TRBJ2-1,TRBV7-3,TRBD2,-,CASSLIAGGYNEQFF,TGTGCCAGCAGCTTAATAGCGGGGGGATACAATGAGCAGTTCTTC
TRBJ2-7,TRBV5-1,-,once,CASSLRDRGPSAYEQYF,TGCGCCAGCAGCCTCCGGGACCGAGGCCCGTCCGCCTACGAGCAGTACTTC
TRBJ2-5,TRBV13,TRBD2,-,CASSYSGGQETQYF,TGTGCCAGCAGCTATAGCGGGGGACAAGAGACCCAGTACTTC
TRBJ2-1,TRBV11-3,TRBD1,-,CASSNTGVRNEQFF,TGTGCCAGCAGCAACACAGGGGTTAGAAATGAGCAGTTCTTC
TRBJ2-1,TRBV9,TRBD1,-,CASSVGSGTGRPHEQFF,TGTGCCAGCAGCGTAGGTTCCGGGACAGGTCGCCCCCATGAGCAGTTCTTC
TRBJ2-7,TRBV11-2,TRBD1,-,CASSLARTGDHEQYF,TGTGCCAGCAGCTTAGCCAGGACAGGGGACCACGAGCAGTACTTC
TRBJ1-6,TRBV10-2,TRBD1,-,CASSETGASNSPLHF,TGCGCCAGCAGTGAGACAGGGGCTAGTAATTCACCCCTCCACTTT
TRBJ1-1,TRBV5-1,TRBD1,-,CASSLHGSQGVQTLDTEAFF,TGCGCCAGCAGCTTGCACGGTTCACAGGGGGTCCAAACCCTGGACACTGAAGCTTTCTTT
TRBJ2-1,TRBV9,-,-,CASSVGGAGYNEQFF,TGTGCCAGCAGCGTAGGAGGGGCGGGTTACAATGAGCAGTTCTTC
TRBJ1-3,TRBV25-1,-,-,CASSQVGGPSGNTIYF,TGTGCCAGCAGCCAGGTCGGGGGGCCCTCTGGAAACACCATATATTTT
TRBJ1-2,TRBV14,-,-,CASSQRSQGYGYTF,TGTGCCAGCAGCCAACGTTCACAGGGATATGGCTACACCTTC
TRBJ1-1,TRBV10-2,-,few,CASSEYPNTEAFF,TGCGCCAGCAGTGAGTACCCGAACACTGAAGCTTTCTTT
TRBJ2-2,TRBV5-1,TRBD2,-,CASSFASGLNTGELFF,TGCGCCAGCAGCTTCGCTAGCGGCTTGAACACCGGGGAGCTGTTTTTT